This T cell receptor beta chain is from a study of T cell changes during pregnancy in multiple sclerosis. Measured with immunoSEQ multiplex PCR; TCRdb has only the in-frame clones, and not every one. The repertoire holds 65,000 to 75,000 clones, with just over 90% as singletons. This CDR3 is 15 amino acids long. V was shortened by 0 bases and J by 3 bases, with 11 bases between the two germline ends. Germline loops: CDR1 SGHAT, CDR2 FQDESV (reference sequence). In this sample, this clone turned up once. The TCR comes from a female donor with multiple sclerosis, enrolled in a pregnancy study. The chain is built from TRBV11-1 and TRBJ1-1; D not certain. The sequencing used peripheral blood, collected in the second trimester of pregnancy. CDR3 sequence (DNA): TGTGCCAGCAGCTTAGCGCCCCGCATAGACACTGAAGCTTTCTTT. The encoded protein is CASSLAPRIDTEAFF.